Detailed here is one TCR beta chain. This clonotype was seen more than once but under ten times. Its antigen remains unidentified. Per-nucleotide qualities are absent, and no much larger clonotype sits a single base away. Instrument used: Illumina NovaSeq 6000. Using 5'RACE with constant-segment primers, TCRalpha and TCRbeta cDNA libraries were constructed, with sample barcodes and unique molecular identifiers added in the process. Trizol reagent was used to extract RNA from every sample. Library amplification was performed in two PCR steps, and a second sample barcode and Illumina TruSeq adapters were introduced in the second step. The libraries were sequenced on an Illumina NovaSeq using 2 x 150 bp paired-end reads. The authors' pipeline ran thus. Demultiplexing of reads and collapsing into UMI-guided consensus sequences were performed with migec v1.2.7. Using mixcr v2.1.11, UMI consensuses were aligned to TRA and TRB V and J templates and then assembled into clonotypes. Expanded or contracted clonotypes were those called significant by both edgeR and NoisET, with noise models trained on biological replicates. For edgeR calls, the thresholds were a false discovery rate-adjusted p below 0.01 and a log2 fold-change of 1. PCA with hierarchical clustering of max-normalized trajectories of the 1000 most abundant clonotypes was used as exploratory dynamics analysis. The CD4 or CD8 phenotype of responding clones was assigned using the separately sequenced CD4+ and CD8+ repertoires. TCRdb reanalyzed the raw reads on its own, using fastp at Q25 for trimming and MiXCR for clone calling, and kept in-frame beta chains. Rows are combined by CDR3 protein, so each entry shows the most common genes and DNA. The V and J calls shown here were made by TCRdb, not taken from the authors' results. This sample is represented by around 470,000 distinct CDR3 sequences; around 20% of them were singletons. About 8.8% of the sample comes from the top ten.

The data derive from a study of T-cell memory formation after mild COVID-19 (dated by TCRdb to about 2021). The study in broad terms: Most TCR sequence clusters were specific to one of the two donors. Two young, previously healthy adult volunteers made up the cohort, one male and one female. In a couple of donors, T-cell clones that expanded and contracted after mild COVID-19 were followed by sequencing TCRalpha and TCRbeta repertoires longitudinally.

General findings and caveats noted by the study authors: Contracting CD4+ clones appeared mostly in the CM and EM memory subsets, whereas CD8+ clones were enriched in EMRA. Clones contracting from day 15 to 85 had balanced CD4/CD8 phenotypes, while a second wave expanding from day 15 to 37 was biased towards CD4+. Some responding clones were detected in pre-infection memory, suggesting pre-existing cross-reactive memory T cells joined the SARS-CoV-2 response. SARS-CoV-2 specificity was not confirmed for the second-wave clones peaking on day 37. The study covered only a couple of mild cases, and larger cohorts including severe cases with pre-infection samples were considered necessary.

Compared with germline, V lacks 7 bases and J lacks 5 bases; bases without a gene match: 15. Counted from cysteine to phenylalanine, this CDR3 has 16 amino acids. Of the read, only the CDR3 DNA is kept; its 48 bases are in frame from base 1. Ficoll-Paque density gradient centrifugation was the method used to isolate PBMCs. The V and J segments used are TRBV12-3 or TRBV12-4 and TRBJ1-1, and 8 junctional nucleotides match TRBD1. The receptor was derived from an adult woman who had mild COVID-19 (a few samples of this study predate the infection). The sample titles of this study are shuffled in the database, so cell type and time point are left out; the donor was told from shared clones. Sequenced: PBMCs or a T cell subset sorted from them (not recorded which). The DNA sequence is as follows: TGTGCCAGCACCCCGGACAGGGTAACCCTTGGGACTGAAGCTTTCTTT. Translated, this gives CASTPDRVTLGTEAFF.